This T cell receptor (beta chain) was sequenced in a study of T-cell memory formation after mild COVID-19. Study findings and constraints: A balance of CD4 and CD8 characterized clones contracting day 15 to 85, whereas later expanders leaned CD4+.

Each CDR3 protein gets one entry after TCRdb re-called the 5' RACE reads with MiXCR. This sample carries 450,000 or so distinct CDR3 sequences, around 27% of them seen once, and the ten largest clones take approximately 12%. The table lists this clonotype with a few counts. Its specificity is unknown. The CDR3 runs to 15 residues. Trimming took off 0 bases at V and 3 bases at J, with 11 bases between the two ends. This receptor was identified in an adult woman who had mild COVID-19 (a few samples of this study predate the infection). Cell type and time point are not known. This chain connects TRBV12-3 or TRBV12-4 to TRBJ2-5; no firm D call. Sequenced input: PBMCs or a T cell subset sorted from them (not recorded which). The CDR3 reads CASSLAGNWEETQYF. The CDR3 coding sequence is TGTGCCAGCAGTTTAGCGGGAAACTGGGAAGAGACCCAGTACTTC.